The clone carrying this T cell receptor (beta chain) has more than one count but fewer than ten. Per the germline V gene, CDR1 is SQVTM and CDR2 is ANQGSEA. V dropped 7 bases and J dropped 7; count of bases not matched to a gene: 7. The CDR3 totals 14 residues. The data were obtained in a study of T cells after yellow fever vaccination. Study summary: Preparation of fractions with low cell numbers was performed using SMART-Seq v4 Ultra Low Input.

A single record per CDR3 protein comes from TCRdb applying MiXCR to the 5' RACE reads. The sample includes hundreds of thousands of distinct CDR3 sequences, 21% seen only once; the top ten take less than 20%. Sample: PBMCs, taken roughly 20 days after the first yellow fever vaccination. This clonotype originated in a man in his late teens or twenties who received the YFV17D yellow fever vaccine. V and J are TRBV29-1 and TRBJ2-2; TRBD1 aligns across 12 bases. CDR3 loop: CSARDRGPFGELFF. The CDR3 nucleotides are TGCAGCGCACGGGACAGGGGGCCTTTCGGGGAGCTGTTTTTT.